Listed below are T cell receptor beta chains from one sample, sequenced in a study of blood T cell repertoires in COVID-19. Sequenced by immunoSEQ multiplex PCR; TCRdb stores in-frame clones only, minus some. In the table there are approximately 330,000 clones, roughly 89% of which are singletons. Sample: peripheral blood. All receptors come from a woman aged 40-49 years with COVID-19, enrolled during active disease. Each CDR3 is given with its conserved first and last residue. The D gene is left open where the match is weak. Some rows have no size entry. The others give once, few or many, or a class for an expanded clone.

v_call	d_call	j_call	clone_size	cdr3_aa	cdr3_nt
TRBV29-1	TRBD1	TRBJ1-1	.	CSVSGTGDTEAFF	TGCAGCGTCTCCGGGACAGGGGACACTGAAGCTTTCTTT
TRBV9	TRBD2	TRBJ2-1	once	CASSASGGQYNEQFF	TGTGCCAGCAGCGCCTCGGGGGGTCAATACAATGAGCAGTTCTTC
TRBV28	.	TRBJ2-5	once	CASSLLARAWETQYF	TGTGCCAGCAGTCTCCTCGCCAGGGCGTGGGAGACCCAGTACTTC
TRBV18	TRBD1	TRBJ1-2	.	CASSRDRDPLYGYTF	TGTGCCAGCTCACGGGACAGGGACCCTCTCTATGGCTACACCTTC
TRBV27	TRBD1	TRBJ1-5	.	CASRHGQGSNQPQHF	TGTGCCAGCAGACATGGACAGGGCTCTAATCAGCCCCAGCATTTT
TRBV4-1	TRBD1	TRBJ2-3	.	CASSTIGQGETDTQYF	TGCGCCAGCAGCACTATAGGACAGGGGGAGACAGATACGCAGTATTTT
TRBV2	TRBD2	TRBJ2-2	.	CASRLAGSTGELFF	TGTGCCAGCAGGCTAGCGGGATCGACCGGGGAGCTGTTTTTT
TRBV5-1	TRBD1	TRBJ1-1	.	CASKGQGSGGYTEAFF	TGCGCCAGCAAGGGACAGGGTTCAGGGGGATACACTGAAGCTTTCTTT
TRBV6-2/TRBV6-3	.	TRBJ2-1	.	CASSYSNLVTTYNEQFF	TGTGCCAGCAGTTACTCGAACCTAGTGACTACCTACAATGAGCAGTTCTTC
TRBV19	.	TRBJ2-1	.	CASSIEWGGQSEQFF	TGTGCCAGTAGTATAGAGTGGGGGGGCCAGAGTGAGCAGTTCTTC
TRBV18	.	TRBJ1-4	.	CASSPAGTNEKLFF	TGTGCCAGCTCACCTGCAGGGACTAATGAAAAACTGTTTTTT
TRBV28	TRBD1	TRBJ1-2	.	CASSLFGQGRTF	TGTGCCAGCAGTTTATTTGGACAGGGTCGGACCTTC
TRBV27	TRBD1	TRBJ1-6	.	CASCSPGQGFSPLHF	TGTGCCAGCTGCTCCCCGGGACAGGGATTTTCACCCCTCCACTTT
TRBV7-9	.	TRBJ2-1	.	CASTDRSSYNEQFF	TGTGCCAGTACCGACCGGAGCTCCTACAATGAGCAGTTCTTC
TRBV7-9	.	TRBJ1-4	.	CASSLVGFGEKLFF	TGTGCCAGCAGCTTAGTTGGTTTCGGTGAAAAACTGTTTTTT
TRBV6-5	.	TRBJ1-1	.	CASSYSRGADTEAFF	TGTGCCAGCAGTTACTCGAGAGGTGCGGACACTGAAGCTTTCTTT
TRBV27	.	TRBJ1-2	.	CASSPMTEIYGYTF	TGTGCCAGCAGTCCTATGACAGAAATCTATGGCTACACCTTC
TRBV5-1	TRBD1	TRBJ1-1	.	CASSLPTGGINTEAFF	TGCGCCAGCAGCCTACCTACAGGGGGAATTAACACTGAAGCTTTCTTT
TRBV11-2	TRBD1	TRBJ2-7	.	CASSPMMISSDRVSYEQYF	TGTGCCAGCAGCCCCATGATGATTTCCTCCGACAGGGTCTCCTACGAGCAGTACTTC
TRBV4-3	TRBD2	TRBJ2-7	.	CASSQEREGSYEQYF	TGCGCCAGCAGCCAAGAGCGGGAGGGTAGCTACGAGCAGTACTTC
TRBV6-4	TRBD2	TRBJ2-1	.	CASSDIAGDRNEQFF	TGTGCCAGCAGTGACATAGCGGGAGATCGGAATGAGCAGTTCTTC
TRBV27	.	TRBJ1-2	.	CASRPGQLYGYTF	TGTGCCAGCAGACCCGGACAGCTCTATGGCTACACCTTC
TRBV5-1	.	TRBJ2-5	.	CASSLAPRDSEETQYF	TGCGCCAGCAGCTTGGCCCCCCGGGACTCCGAAGAGACCCAGTACTTC
TRBV30	.	TRBJ1-6	.	CACTGSSPLHF	TGTGCCTGTACAGGGTCCTCACCCCTCCACTTT
TRBV7-8	TRBD1	TRBJ1-5	.	CASSLGLRGTGVFYQPQHF	TGTGCCAGCAGCTTAGGGTTGCGCGGGACAGGCGTATTTTATCAGCCCCAGCACTTT
TRBV5-3	.	TRBJ1-3	.	CARSLGRTIYF	TGTGCCAGAAGCTTGGGCAGGACCATATATTTT
TRBV5-1	.	TRBJ1-6	.	CASSSQGGNSPLHF	TGCGCCAGCAGCTCACAGGGCGGCAATTCACCCCTCCACTTT
TRBV7-2	.	TRBJ2-7	once	CASSVRRASASYEQYF	TGTGCCAGCAGCGTTCGTCGGGCTAGCGCGTCCTACGAGCAGTACTTC
TRBV5-1	.	TRBJ1-4	.	CASSPTPSAGEKLFF	TGCGCCAGCAGCCCGACACCCTCCGCGGGAGAAAAACTGTTTTTT
TRBV9	TRBD1	TRBJ2-6	.	CASSASPTGVGANVLTF	TGTGCCAGCAGCGCCTCACCTACAGGGGTAGGGGCCAACGTCCTGACTTTC
TRBV11-2	.	TRBJ1-2	.	CASSLVGGAGNGYTF	TGTGCCAGCAGCTTAGTTGGAGGGGCAGGGAATGGCTACACCTTC
TRBV28	.	TRBJ1-1	.	CASSLPGGYDTEAFF	TGTGCCAGCAGCCTCCCCGGAGGGTACGACACTGAAGCTTTCTTT
TRBV5-1	.	TRBJ1-1	.	CASSYQAKDTEAFF	TGCGCCAGCAGCTATCAAGCTAAAGACACTGAAGCTTTCTTT
TRBV24-1	.	TRBJ1-2	.	CATSDAPGLRVSGYTF	TGTGCCACCAGTGATGCGCCGGGACTCAGGGTGTCCGGCTACACCTTC
TRBV5-1	TRBD1	TRBJ1-5	few	CASSPGQVNQPQHF	TGCGCCAGCAGCCCGGGACAGGTCAATCAGCCCCAGCATTTT
TRBV5-1	.	TRBJ2-6	.	CASSQRTGSGANVLTF	TGCGCCAGCAGCCAGCGAACAGGTTCTGGGGCCAACGTCCTGACTTTC
TRBV2	.	TRBJ2-3	once	CASSEVGVTDTQYF	TGTGCCAGCAGTGAAGTCGGGGTCACAGATACGCAGTATTTT